Listed below are T cell receptor beta chains from one sample, sequenced in a study of shared clonotypes between healthy human individuals. Sequencing used immunoSEQ multiplex PCR; TCRdb keeps in-frame clones, though not all of them. Here the sample spans approximately 110,000 clones, about 70% being singletons. The sequenced material came from memory CD8+ T cells sorted from blood. All receptors derive from a young woman in good health. CDR3s include the opening cysteine and the closing phenylalanine or tryptophan. D genes are given only for firm matches. Some rows mark clone size as missing; the rest say once, few, many or name a class of expanded clone.

D gene,J gene,V gene,clone size,CDR3 DNA,CDR3 protein
NA,TRBJ2-7,TRBV29-1,NA,TGCAGCGTTGAAGGGATAACCACAGGGTTAAAATCCTACGAGCAGTACTTC,CSVEGITTGLKSYEQYF
NA,TRBJ2-2,TRBV15,NA,TGTGCCACCAGCAGACTCAGGGGAGGCGCCGGGGAGCTGTTTTTT,CATSRLRGGAGELFF
TRBD2,TRBJ2-1,TRBV6-5,NA,TGTGCCAGCAGAAGCGGGAGCTACAATGAGCAGTTCTTC,CASRSGSYNEQFF
NA,TRBJ2-2,TRBV30,NA,TGTGCCTGGGAGTCTACCGGGGAGCTGTTTTTT,CAWESTGELFF
NA,TRBJ2-1,TRBV6-5,many,TGTGCCAGTGGTATTAGATTTTACAATGAGCAGTTCTTC,CASGIRFYNEQFF
TRBD2,TRBJ2-1,TRBV4-2,NA,TGTGCCAGCAGCCAAGGAGAGCGGGAGACGAATGAGCAGTTCTTC,CASSQGERETNEQFF
NA,TRBJ2-7,TRBV9,NA,TGTGCCAGCAGCGTAGCTAGTGGCAGCCAGGGCGAGCAGTACTTC,CASSVASGSQGEQYF
NA,TRBJ2-6,TRBV6-4,few,TGTGCCAGCAGTGAAGTCGGGGGCGGCTCTGGGGCCAACGTCCTGACTTTC,CASSEVGGGSGANVLTF
NA,TRBJ1-6,TRBV6-4,NA,TGTGCCAGCTTAACCGGGATTAATTCACCCCTCCACTTT,CASLTGINSPLHF
NA,TRBJ2-5,TRBV5-1,NA,TGCGCCGGGCGCTGGAGGGAGACCCAGTACTTC,CAGRWRETQYF
NA,TRBJ2-5,TRBV19,NA,TGTGCCACGTCGGAAACAGAAAATCAAGAGACCCAGTACTTC,CATSETENQETQYF
TRBD2,TRBJ2-3,TRBV28,NA,TGTGCCAGCAGTCCCCGGACTAGCGGGAGGTCGGATACGCAGTATTTT,CASSPRTSGRSDTQYF
TRBD2,TRBJ2-6,TRBV15,NA,TGTGCCACCGGGACTAGCGGAACTGGGGCCAACGTCCTGACTTTC,CATGTSGTGANVLTF
NA,TRBJ2-3,TRBV28,NA,TGTGCCAGCAGCCTCGGAGGCGGGCGACGAGTCGCAGATACGCAGTATTTT,CASSLGGGRRVADTQYF
NA,TRBJ2-7,TRBV7-9,NA,TGTGCCAGCAGCTTAACGTACCGTAACTCCTACGAGCAGTACTTC,CASSLTYRNSYEQYF
TRBD2,TRBJ2-1,TRBV7-9,NA,TGTGCCAGCAGCCGGACTAGCGGGATCTTGAATGAGCAGTTCTTC,CASSRTSGILNEQFF
TRBD2,TRBJ2-4,TRBV6-1,NA,TGTGCCAGCAGAGATAGCGGGAGCCCGAAAAAGTACTTC,CASRDSGSPKKYF
NA,TRBJ1-1,TRBV10-3,once,TGTGCCATCAGTGAGCCAGACGTGGGGAACACTGAAGCTTTCTTT,CAISEPDVGNTEAFF
NA,TRBJ2-7,TRBV5-1,NA,TGCGCCAGCAGCTTGGTCGCGGACGGAGCCTACGAGCAGTACTTC,CASSLVADGAYEQYF
NA,TRBJ1-1,TRBV11-2,NA,TGTGCCAGCAGCGGGGGACACCAGGGGAGCACTGAAGCTTTCTTT,CASSGGHQGSTEAFF
TRBD1,TRBJ1-5,TRBV28,NA,TGTGCCAGTGCGCCGACAGGGAACAATCAGCCCCAGCATTTT,CASAPTGNNQPQHF
TRBD1,TRBJ1-2,TRBV6-6,NA,TGTGCCAGCACCTCACAGGGGGGAGGCTATGGCTACACCTTC,CASTSQGGGYGYTF
TRBD1,TRBJ2-7,TRBV4-2,NA,TGTGCCAGCAGCGAAAGACAGGGAGTAGGCGAGCAGTACTTC,CASSERQGVGEQYF
TRBD2,TRBJ2-2,TRBV6-4,few,TGTGCCAGCAGTGACGGGACTAGCACCGGGGAGCTGTTTTTT,CASSDGTSTGELFF
NA,TRBJ1-2,TRBV28,NA,TGTGCCAGCAGTTCAATGGACAGTATCCTTCGCGGCCTCTATGGCTACACCTTC,CASSSMDSILRGLYGYTF
TRBD1,TRBJ2-7,TRBV5-4,few,TGTGCCAGCAGCTTGGCCGGGGACAGCTTCTCCTACGAGCAGTACTTC,CASSLAGDSFSYEQYF
TRBD1,TRBJ2-7,TRBV27,NA,TGTGCCACCAGGGGGGACAGGGGGCCCTACGAGCAGTACTTC,CATRGDRGPYEQYF
TRBD1,TRBJ1-2,TRBV9,NA,TGTGCCAGCAGCGGTCCCCGGGGACAGGAAAACTATGGCTACACCTTC,CASSGPRGQENYGYTF
TRBD2,TRBJ2-5,TRBV6-1,NA,TGTGCCAGCAGTGAACAAATAGCGGGAGGGGGGGAGACCCAGTACTTC,CASSEQIAGGGETQYF
NA,TRBJ1-2,TRBV9,once,TGTGCCAGCAGCGTCTACGGGGATGGCTACACCTTC,CASSVYGDGYTF
NA,TRBJ2-7,TRBV6-5,NA,TGTGCCAGCAACGACGGCCTTACGAAGCAGTACTTC,CASNDGLTKQYF
NA,TRBJ2-7,TRBV7-6,NA,TGTGCCAGCAGCTTAGAGGGACACGAGCCCTACGAGCAGTACTTC,CASSLEGHEPYEQYF
NA,TRBJ2-1,TRBV14,NA,TGTGCCAGCAGCCCACAACATAGCTCCTACAATGAGCAGTTCTTC,CASSPQHSSYNEQFF
TRBD2,TRBJ2-2,TRBV7-8,NA,TGTGCCAGCAGCCTCTTCTTGGCTAGCGGGAGGGCAGGCACCGGGGAGCTGTTTTTT,CASSLFLASGRAGTGELFF
NA,TRBJ1-2,TRBV2,NA,TGTGCCAGCAGTGAGTGGGGGGCCGACTATGGCTACACCTTC,CASSEWGADYGYTF
NA,TRBJ2-1,TRBV15,NA,TGTGCCACCTCTTCAAACGGGCAGAGTCGCCCTAATGAGCAGTTCTTC,CATSSNGQSRPNEQFF
TRBD1,TRBJ2-7,TRBV7-6,NA,TGTGCCAGCAGCCCCGACAGGGGGTACGAGCAGTACTTC,CASSPDRGYEQYF
NA,TRBJ2-2,TRBV19,NA,TGTGCCAGTAGTATAGTGGATCGAGACACCGGGGAGCTGTTTTTT,CASSIVDRDTGELFF
TRBD2,TRBJ2-5,TRBV28,NA,TGTGCCAGCAGTTCGTTAGCGGGAGCGTGGGAGACCCAGTACTTC,CASSSLAGAWETQYF
NA,TRBJ2-7,TRBV27,few,TGTGCCAGCAGTTCATCGATTTCCTACGAGCAGTACTTC,CASSSSISYEQYF
NA,TRBJ2-5,TRBV25-1,NA,TGTGCCAGCAGTTGGAACCAAGAGACCCAGTACTTC,CASSWNQETQYF
TRBD2,TRBJ2-1,TRBV27,once,TGTGCCAGCAGCCATCGGGACTATCGGAATGAGCAGTTCTTC,CASSHRDYRNEQFF
TRBD2,TRBJ2-7,TRBV7-2,NA,TGTGCCAGCAGTTTTCTAGCGGGGCTGGGAGAGCAGTACTTC,CASSFLAGLGEQYF
NA,TRBJ2-2,TRBV5-4,NA,TGTGCCAGCAGCTTGGCTGGGGCAACCGGGGAGCTGTTTTTT,CASSLAGATGELFF
TRBD2,TRBJ2-5,TRBV6-6,NA,TGTGCCAGCAGTCCAACTAGCGGGGGGACGCAAGAGACCCAGTACTTC,CASSPTSGGTQETQYF
NA,TRBJ1-1,TRBV7-6,few,TGTGCCAGCAGCTTAACATCGAACACTGAAGCTTTCTTT,CASSLTSNTEAFF
NA,TRBJ2-1,TRBV5-1,NA,TGCGCCAGCAGCGAACCTCTCTGGTGGGGGCAAGGCGATGAGCAGTTCTTC,CASSEPLWWGQGDEQFF
TRBD1,TRBJ1-5,TRBV19,once,TGTGCCACCAGTACGGACAGGGAATCTCAGCCCCAGCATTTT,CATSTDRESQPQHF
NA,TRBJ2-1,TRBV6-5,NA,TGTGCCAGCAGTTACACGGGAGCCTCCTACAATGAGCAGTTCTTC,CASSYTGASYNEQFF
TRBD2,TRBJ2-7,TRBV5-1,few,TGCGCCAGCAGCTTGCGAACTAGCGGCTACGAGCAGTACTTC,CASSLRTSGYEQYF
NA,TRBJ2-3,TRBV27,NA,TGTGCCAGCAGTTTATTACGATCACACCGCACAGATACGCAGTATTTT,CASSLLRSHRTDTQYF
TRBD1,TRBJ2-2,TRBV4-2,many,TGTGCCAGCAGCCAAGGGGGATTGGGGACAGAGGCCACCGGGGAGCTGTTTTTT,CASSQGGLGTEATGELFF
NA,TRBJ2-7,TRBV2,once,TGTGCCAGCAGTGGCCACGCAGGGAGCTCCTACGAGCAGTACTTC,CASSGHAGSSYEQYF
NA,TRBJ1-5,TRBV1,NA,TGCACCAGCAGCCAAGCGGGTCAGCCCCAGCATTTT,CTSSQAGQPQHF
NA,TRBJ1-2,TRBV20-1,NA,TGCAGGGACGAGGGCGGCTACACCTTC,CRDEGGYTF
NA,TRBJ2-7,TRBV6-1,once,TGTGCCAGCACCCTCTCGGGAAGGGGAGGAGAGCAGTACTTC,CASTLSGRGGEQYF
TRBD2,TRBJ2-1,TRBV5-4,once,TGTGCCAGCAGACCACTAGCGGGAGTTAACAATGAGCAGTTCTTC,CASRPLAGVNNEQFF
NA,TRBJ2-7,TRBV28,NA,TGTGCCAGCCAAAAAGTAACAGGGCCCTACGAGCAGTACTTC,CASQKVTGPYEQYF
TRBD1,TRBJ1-4,TRBV30,NA,TGTGCCTGGAGTCAGGACAGGCCCACTGAAAAACTGTTTTTT,CAWSQDRPTEKLFF
NA,TRBJ2-3,TRBV15,NA,TGTGCCACCAGCAGAGTCCTGGAGGGGGGAGATACGCAGTATTTT,CATSRVLEGGDTQYF